This TCR beta chain was sequenced in a study of T cells after yellow fever vaccination. V trimming: 0 bases; J trimming: 5 bases; junction bases outside the gene matches: 8. There are 15 residues in the CDR3. Germline assignment: CDR1 DFQATT and CDR2 SNEGSKA (reference sequence). Whole-study findings and limits: Once the booster was given, most primary-vaccination clones reappeared, at approximately 97% for CD4 and over 70% for CD8. Across the CD4 and CD8 compartments, a small share of clonotypes was present in both. There was a possibility that FACS-sorted repertoires contained abundant clonotypes contaminating from the bulk population.

TCRdb used MiXCR to reprocess the 5' RACE reads, holding one entry per CDR3 protein. The sample shows 500,000 to 650,000 distinct CDR3 sequences, more than 9% of them seen only once. The table lists this clonotype with a few counts. Its specificity is not known. The TCR comes from a man in his thirties or forties who received the YFV17D yellow fever vaccine. The chain joins TRBV20-1 to TRBJ2-5; TRBD2 matches 8 bases. Sequenced material: PBMCs, taken on the day of the yellow fever booster vaccination. CDR3 bases: TGCAGTGCTAGAGATGGAGGCGGGAGGCGGGAGACCCAGTACTTC. Amino acids: CSARDGGGRRETQYF.